Shown below are 15 T cell receptor beta chains from a single sample sequenced in a study of chemoradiotherapy in HPV16-positive cancers. Libraries were prepared by immunoSEQ multiplex PCR; TCRdb keeps only in-frame clonotypes and omits some of them. The data contain around 29,000 clones, nearly 95% of them seen just once; the ten biggest clones take up approximately 19%. The specimen was blood, collected from a patient who underwent chemoradiotherapy. The receptors originated from a human donor with HPV-associated anogenital cancer.

The chain is built from TRBV5-4 and TRBJ1-6; perhaps TRBD1 as D (6 bases). Trimming removed 4 bases at V and 6 bases at J, with 17 bases between. The CDR3 contains 16 residues. Per the germline V gene, CDR1 is SGHNT and CDR2 is YYREEE (reference sequence). The CDR3: CASSPGAAGINSPLHF. The CDR3 bases are TGTGCCAGCAGCCCGGGGGCAGCCGGAATTAATTCACCCCTCCACTTT.

This chain uses TRBV19 with TRBJ1-5; 8 bases agree with TRBD1. The V gene end was trimmed by 3 bases and the J gene end by 2 bases; junction bases not matched to a gene: 0. This CDR3 comprises 14 residues. Germline CDR1 and CDR2: LNHDA and SQIVND (reference sequence). This CDR3 is CASSMGQGNQPQHF. The CDR3, as DNA: TGTGCCAGTAGTATGGGACAGGGCAATCAGCCCCAGCATTTT.

The CDR3 region has the DNA TGCGCCAGCAGCTTGGATGGACAGGGGGGACGGGGCTACACCTTC. This gives the protein CASSLDGQGGRGYTF. The rearrangement uses TRBV5-1 and TRBJ1-2, with 10 bases aligning to TRBD1. CDR1 is SGHRS and CDR2 is YFSETQ in the germline V gene. This CDR3 is 15 amino acids long. V lost 0 bases to trimming and J lost 8 bases; unmatched junction nucleotides: 7. Looking up the rest from reference TRBV5-1 and TRBJ1-2 gives the full variable domain: KAGVTQTPRYLIKTRGQQVTLSCSPISGHRSVSWYQQTPGQGLQFLFEYFSETQRNKGNFPGRFSGRQFSNSRSEMNVSTLELGDSALYLCASSLDGQGGRGYTFGSGTRLTVV.

This clone appeared a few times. The chain recombines TRBV4-3 with TRBJ1-2; 7 positions agree with TRBD1. Germline V gene data show CDR1 as LGHNA and CDR2 as YSLEER. Trimming cost V 4 bases and J 6 bases; bases outside gene matches: 8. This CDR3 has 14 residues. Here the CDR3 reads CASSRDRVGDGYTF. The CDR3, as DNA: TGCGCCAGCAGCCGAGACAGGGTAGGGGATGGCTACACCTTC.

The rearrangement joins TRBV7-9 to TRBJ1-3, with 8 positions matching TRBD1. The CDR3 is made up of 17 amino acids. V lost 5 bases, J lost 0 bases, and 9 bases stayed unmatched. From germline, CDR1 is SEHNR and CDR2 FQNEAQ (reference sequence). The CDR3: CASSLDRARSSGNTIYF. CDR3 coding DNA: TGTGCCAGCAGCCTGGACAGGGCGAGATCCTCTGGAAACACCATATATTTT.

The chain has TRBV18 and TRBJ2-1; tentatively, D is TRBD2 (5 bases). V lost 3 bases and J lost 7, with 19 bases in between. Germline loops: CDR1 KGHSH, CDR2 LQKENI. There are 16 residues in the CDR3. CDR3 amino acids: CASSPRTSTKFNEQFF. The CDR3 DNA follows: TGTGCCAGCTCACCCCGAACTTCGACTAAATTTAATGAGCAGTTCTTC. The entire variable domain, with the rest obtained from reference TRBV18 and TRBJ2-1, is as follows: NAGVMQNPRHLVRRRGQEARLRCSPMKGHSHVYWYRQLPEEGLKFMVYLQKENIIDESGMPKERFSAEFPKEGPSILRIQQVVRGDSAAYFCASSPRTSTKFNEQFFGPGTRLTVL.

The chain couples TRBV9 to TRBJ1-1; D ambiguous. With 3 bases removed from V and 0 bases from J, the gap between germline ends came to 9 bases. This CDR3 has 14 amino acids. Per germline, CDR1 SGDLS and CDR2 YYNGEE. The CDR3 here is CASSGGPLNTEAFF. The CDR3 DNA reads as TGTGCCAGCAGCGGGGGTCCTTTGAACACTGAAGCTTTCTTT.

CDR3 region: CASKGGIAGGYNEQFF. In nucleotides, the CDR3 is TGTGCCAGTAAAGGCGGTATAGCGGGAGGGTACAATGAGCAGTTCTTC. V is TRBV19 and J is TRBJ2-1, with 11 bases fitting TRBD2. Germline assignment: CDR1 LNHDA and CDR2 SQIVND (reference sequence). This CDR3 comprises 16 residues. Losses at the gene ends were 7 bases for V and 4 bases for J; bases not matched to a gene: 9.

The chain couples TRBV7-9 to TRBJ2-3; a weak D match, TRBD1 (6 bases). V dropped 4 bases and J dropped 5 bases, with 19 bases sitting between them. Germline lookup yields CDR1 SEHNR and CDR2 FQNEAQ (reference sequence). The CDR3 is made up of 16 amino acids. The CDR3 sequence: CASSYGTYRVQDTQYF. The CDR3 nucleotides are TGTGCCAGCAGCTATGGGACATACCGGGTCCAAGATACGCAGTATTTT.

The rearrangement uses TRBV4-2 and TRBJ2-3; 11 bases fit TRBD2. The CDR3 consists of 17 residues. CDR1 is LGHNA, CDR2 YNFKEQ, per germline. With V trimmed by 4 bases and J by 7 bases, 13 bases remained unmatched. Here the CDR3 reads CASSRPVTSGSLNTQYF. The DNA for the CDR3 is TGTGCCAGCAGCCGCCCGGTTACTAGCGGGAGTCTAAATACGCAGTATTTT.

This sequence joins TRBV28 and TRBJ2-2; D gene ambiguous. From germline, CDR1 is MDHEN and CDR2 SYDVKM. Trimming cost V 8 bases and J 4 bases, with 8 bases left between them. CDR3 size: 12 residues. The CDR3 DNA reads as TGTGCCAGCCGCTGGGGCACCGGGGAGCTGTTTTTT. Protein product: CASRWGTGELFF.

The chain has TRBV9 and TRBJ1-2; 10 bases are shared with TRBD1. Germline V gene data show CDR1 as SGDLS and CDR2 as YYNGEE. The CDR3 covers 17 residues. The trim removed 0 bases at V and 8 bases at J, leaving 13 bases unmatched. The chain's CDR3 is CASSVAPDRGSDYGYTF. The CDR3 DNA reads as TGTGCCAGCAGCGTAGCTCCGGACAGGGGGTCGGATTACGGCTACACCTTC. The entire variable domain, with the rest obtained from reference TRBV9 and TRBJ1-2, is as follows: DSGVTQTPKHLITATGQRVTLRCSPRSGDLSVYWYQQSLDQGLQFLIQYYNGEERAKGNILERFSAQQFPDLHSELNLSSLELGDSALYFCASSVAPDRGSDYGYTFGSGTRLTVV.

This sequence joins TRBV19 and TRBJ1-1, with a weak D call TRBD1 (5 bases). V gave up 3 bases and J gave up 10 bases, with 15 bases separating them. This CDR3 comprises 13 residues. Germline assignment: CDR1 LNHDA and CDR2 SQIVND (reference sequence). The CDR3 region has the DNA TGTGCCAGTAGTATCGGGACGGACTTAGTAGCTTTCTTT. Protein product: CASSIGTDLVAFF. Complete variable domain (other parts from reference TRBV19 and TRBJ1-1): DGGITQSPKYLFRKEGQNVTLSCEQNLNHDAMYWYRQDPGQGLRLIYYSQIVNDFQKGDIAEGYSVSREKKESFPLTVTSAQKNPTAFYLCASSIGTDLVAFFGQGTRLTVV.

J is TRBJ1-4 and V is TRBV9, with D perhaps TRBD1 (5 bases). The CDR3 extends over 15 amino acids. Between the trimmed V and J ends, which lost 0 bases and 8 bases, there was a span of 14 bases. Germline V gene lookup returns CDR1 SGDLS and CDR2 YYNGEE. The CDR3 DNA follows: TGTGCCAGCAGCGTAGGGCGGGGGGTGGAAGAAAAACTGTTTTTT. The encoded protein is CASSVGRGVEEKLFF.

The V gene is TRBV4-2, the J gene TRBJ2-1; 8 bases match TRBD2. In germline, CDR1 is LGHNA, CDR2 YNFKEQ. CDR3 size: 17 residues. V shed 3 bases and J 6 bases; nucleotides not matched to a gene: 13. The CDR3 loop reads CASSQQPGLGGRNEQFF. DNA for the CDR3: TGTGCCAGCAGCCAGCAACCGGGACTAGGAGGGCGCAATGAGCAGTTCTTC.